The 28 T cell receptor beta chains below come from one sample, sequenced in a study of STAT5B mutations in CD4+ large granular lymphocyte leukemia. Assay used: immunoSEQ multiplex PCR; TCRdb lists only in-frame clones, some missing. The data contain around 4,600 clones, around three quarters of them singletons. The sequenced sample consisted of PBMCs. The receptors shown here come from a man in his 70s with CD4+ T-cell large granular lymphocyte leukemia.

The chain carries TRBV10-3 and TRBJ1-2; 7 bases match TRBD1. Germline values: CDR1 ENHRY, CDR2 SYGVKD. The V gene end was trimmed by 6 bases and the J gene end by 3 bases; junction bases not matched to a gene: 7. The CDR3 consists of 14 residues. The chain's CDR3 is CAIRLDTGDYGYTF. The DNA for the CDR3 is TGTGCCATCAGGTTAGATACAGGGGACTATGGCTACACCTTC.

The chain carries TRBV27 and TRBJ2-3; possible D gene TRBD1, 6 bases. Germline CDR1 reads MNHEY; CDR2 reads SMNVEV (reference sequence). The CDR3 is 16 amino acids. V lost 2 bases and J lost 1, with 13 bases in between. CDR3 in amino acids: CASSLSPGAGTDTQYF. The CDR3 DNA is TGTGCCAGCAGTTTAAGCCCAGGGGCCGGCACAGATACGCAGTATTTT.

This clone has a single count. This rearrangement joins TRBV6-5 to TRBJ2-7; D uncertain. V gave up 2 bases and J gave up 4 bases, with 15 bases separating them. Looked up from germline, CDR1 is MNHEY and CDR2 is SVGAGI. CDR3 length equals 15 residues. The CDR3 spells CASSYRPQRTYEQYV. CDR3 coding DNA: TGTGCCAGCAGTTACCGTCCCCAGCGTACTTACGAGCAGTACGTC.

This clone was recorded a few times. The chain uses TRBV28 and TRBJ2-7; 9 bases fit TRBD2. CDR3 length: 17 residues. The germline V gene encodes CDR1 MDHEN and CDR2 SYDVKM. The junction had 14 bases not matched to a gene; V was cut back by 6 bases and J by 2 bases. CDR3 loop: CASSPTSGWARAYEQYF. CDR3 nucleotide sequence: TGTGCCAGCAGCCCGACTAGCGGCTGGGCCCGTGCCTACGAGCAGTACTTC.

The chain combines TRBV19 with TRBJ2-7, with D tentatively TRBD1 (7 bases). Germline assignment: CDR1 LNHDA and CDR2 SQIVND (reference sequence). This CDR3 comprises 15 residues. V lost 1 base to trimming and J lost 2 bases, with 12 bases between them. CDR3 bases: TGTGCCAGTAGTATAGGACCCAGGGGGGCCTACGAGCAGTACTTC. Its protein is CASSIGPRGAYEQYF. The complete variable domain, with remaining parts taken from reference TRBV19 and TRBJ2-7, reads DGGITQSPKYLFRKEGQNVTLSCEQNLNHDAMYWYRQDPGQGLRLIYYSQIVNDFQKGDIAEGYSVSREKKESFPLTVTSAQKNPTAFYLCASSIGPRGAYEQYFGPGTRLTVT.

This clone was picked up one time. The rearrangement joins TRBV12-5 to TRBJ2-1; D remains ambiguous. The germline V gene encodes CDR1 LGHNT and CDR2 FRNRAP. CDR3 size: 11 residues. Trimming removed 8 bases at V and 3 bases at J, with 5 bases between. CDR3 sequence reads: CASFLYNEQFF. In nucleotides, the CDR3 is TGTGCTAGTTTTCTCTACAATGAGCAGTTCTTC.

This clone showed up just a few times. CDR3 DNA sequence: TGTGCCAGCAGTGACAGAAAAAACATTCAGTACTTC. As protein: CASSDRKNIQYF. The chain is built from TRBV2 and TRBJ2-4; no clear D. V was cut by 3 bases and J by 4 bases, with 4 bases left in between. Germline loops: CDR1 SNHLY, CDR2 FYNNEI. This CDR3 is 12 amino acids long.

The chain recombines TRBV10-3 with TRBJ2-1, with 7 bases lining up with TRBD1. This CDR3 contains 15 residues. Germline loops: CDR1 ENHRY, CDR2 SYGVKD. After removal of 0 bases from V and 5 bases from J, the junction contained 4 bases not matched to a gene. The CDR3 bases are TGTGCCATCAGTGAGTCGGGTGGGACAGACAATGAGCAGTTCTTC. It encodes CAISESGGTDNEQFF.

The table lists this clone with a count of one. The rearrangement joins TRBV6-1 to TRBJ2-5; 10 nucleotides match TRBD1. The CDR3 has 14 residues. Germline CDR1 reads MNHNS; CDR2 reads SASEGT. V dropped 7 bases and J dropped 5; count of bases not matched to a gene: 7. This CDR3 reads CASTRDRGRETQYF. The CDR3 region has the DNA TGTGCCAGCACCAGGGACAGGGGCCGCGAGACCCAGTACTTC.

The V gene is TRBV6-1, the J gene TRBJ2-7; D ambiguous. V lost 5 bases and J 3 bases, leaving 17 bases between the germline ends. The germline CDR1 and CDR2 sequences are MNHNS and SASEGT. The CDR3 sequence is 15 residues long. The CDR3 DNA reads TGTGCCAGCAGTACCGGTCAGCCAGCTCTCTACGAGCAGTACTTC. Its protein product is CASSTGQPALYEQYF.

The chain recombines TRBV5-6 with TRBJ2-7; no definite D call. Trimming shortened V by 0 bases and J by 0 bases, and 4 bases separated the two germline ends. Germline CDR1 is SGHDT and CDR2 is YYEEEE. This CDR3 contains 13 residues. CDR3 protein: CASSLGVSYEQYV. The CDR3 nucleotides read TGTGCCAGCAGCTTGGGGGTCTCCTACGAGCAGTACGTC.

The rearrangement uses TRBV10-1 and TRBJ2-5, with unresolved D. Germline assignment: CDR1 WNHNN and CDR2 SYGVQD (reference sequence). The CDR3 extends over 17 amino acids. The V and J ends lost 0 bases and 0 bases respectively, with 14 bases between them. In nucleotides, the CDR3 is TGCGCCAGCAGTGAGTCTACGGCCGTCGGGTACCAAGAGACCCAGTACTTC. Protein product: CASSESTAVGYQETQYF.

This sequence joins TRBV2 and TRBJ2-3; TRBD2 matches 11 bases. There are 14 residues in the CDR3. Germline V gene lookup returns CDR1 SNHLY and CDR2 FYNNEI. Unmatched junction bases numbered 7, after V lost 10 bases and J lost 4 bases. Here the CDR3 reads CATSTSGRSDTQYF. The CDR3 coding sequence is TGTGCCACATCAACTAGCGGGAGATCAGATACGCAGTATTTT. The full variable domain, its missing parts supplied by reference TRBV2 and TRBJ2-3, is EPEVTQTPSHQVTQMGQEVILRCVPISNHLYFYWYRQILGQKVEFLVSFYNNEISEKSEIFDDQFSVERPDGSNFTLKIRSTKLEDSAMYFCATSTSGRSDTQYFGPGTRLTVL.

The chain is built from TRBV5-6 and TRBJ2-1; D gene unclear. V was pared by 0 bases and J by 3 bases, with 7 bases between. This CDR3 contains 14 residues. The germline gives CDR1 SGHDT, CDR2 YYEEEE. The chain's CDR3 is CASSLGGFYNEQFF. Here the CDR3 DNA reads TGTGCCAGCAGCTTGGGCGGATTCTACAATGAGCAGTTCTTC.

This chain joins TRBV5-4 and TRBJ2-1, with D uncertain. V shed 0 bases and J shed 7 bases, with 5 bases lying between them. The germline V gene has CDR1 SGHNT and CDR2 YYREEE (reference sequence). CDR3 length equals 12 residues. CDR3 residues: CASSLGVNEQFF. DNA of the CDR3: TGTGCCAGCAGCTTGGGGGTAAATGAGCAGTTCTTC.

V and J are TRBV9 and TRBJ1-2; D gene uncertain. The germline CDR1 and CDR2 sequences are SGDLS and YYNGEE. The CDR3 has 13 residues. Deletions cut 4 bases from V and 0 bases from J, with 7 bases between. The CDR3 is CASSMMANYGYTF. CDR3 DNA: TGTGCCAGCAGCATGATGGCTAACTATGGCTACACCTTC.

V is TRBV30 and J is TRBJ1-2, with 11 bases identical to TRBD1. CDR3 length: 14 residues. Germline loops: CDR1 GTSNPN, CDR2 SVGIG (reference sequence). J lost 4 bases, V lost 7 bases, and 8 bases had no gene match. The CDR3, as DNA: TGTGCCTCAAACCCCGGACAGGGGGCCTATGGCTACACCTTC. It is translated as CASNPGQGAYGYTF.

This clone was recorded a few times. This chain uses TRBV5-6 with TRBJ1-2; D remains ambiguous. Germline CDR1 and CDR2: SGHDT and YYEEEE. The length of the CDR3 is 13 residues. V was cut by 0 bases and J by 4 bases, with 7 bases left in between. CDR3 in amino acids: CASSLGQVYGYTF. The CDR3 bases are TGTGCCAGCAGCTTGGGTCAGGTCTATGGCTACACCTTC.

CDR3 nucleotide sequence: TGTGCCAGCAGCTTACTTTCCGGGACAGGGGGCATATCAGATACGCAGTATTTT. Translation: CASSLLSGTGGISDTQYF. The J gene is TRBJ2-3, the V gene TRBV7-6; 12 bases fit TRBD1. CDR3 size: 18 residues. V gave up 2 bases and J gave up 4 bases; unmatched junction bases: 10. The V gene's germline CDR1 is SGHVS and CDR2 FNYEAQ.

CDR3 residues: CASSLSGGETQYF. The CDR3 nucleotides read TGTGCCAGCAGCTTGTCGGGCGGGGAGACCCAGTACTTC. The chain combines TRBV5-4 with TRBJ2-5; tentative D call: TRBD2 (5 bases). Germline V CDR1 and CDR2: SGHNT, YYREEE (reference sequence). This CDR3 has 13 amino acids. V shed 1 base and J shed 5 bases, with 9 bases lying between them.

The rearrangement links TRBV14 to TRBJ2-3; D gene unclear. The CDR3 loop spans 15 amino acids. The germline CDR1 and CDR2 sequences are SGHDN and FVKESK. The V end was cut by 0 bases, the J end by 6 bases, with 13 bases between. The CDR3 is CASSQESARADTQYF. CDR3 nucleotides: TGTGCCAGCAGCCAAGAGTCAGCACGAGCGGATACGCAGTATTTT.

The gene calls are TRBV29-1 and TRBJ1-4; D not certain. V lost 3 bases and J lost 3, with 5 bases in between. Germline CDR1 reads SQVTM; CDR2 reads ANQGSEA. CDR3 length: 12 amino acids. CDR3 coding DNA: TGCAGCGTTGAGATGCCTAATGAAAAACTGTTTTTT. It translates to CSVEMPNEKLFF.

The V gene is TRBV13, the J gene TRBJ2-1; tentative D call: TRBD2 (6 bases). The CDR3 is made up of 14 amino acids. The V gene's germline CDR1 is PRHDT and CDR2 FYEKMQ (reference sequence). The V and J ends lost 8 bases and 1 base respectively, with 12 bases between them. In DNA, the CDR3 is TGTGCCAGCCTGATCGGGAGTTCCTACAATGAGCAGTTCTTC. Its translation: CASLIGSSYNEQFF.

The chain couples TRBV7-2 to TRBJ2-3; the D is unclear. V was pared by 7 bases and J by 7 bases, with 9 bases between. Germline V CDR1 and CDR2: SGHTA, FQGNSA. CDR3 length: 11 amino acids. This CDR3 reads CASTLLHTQYF. The CDR3 region has the DNA TGTGCCAGCACCCTCTTACATACGCAGTATTTT.

The chain couples TRBV5-1 to TRBJ2-2; 7 bases map to TRBD2. This CDR3 has 15 amino acids. The junction had 5 bases not matched to a gene; V was cut back by 6 bases and J by 0 bases. CDR1 and CDR2 from the germline V gene are SGHRS and YFSETQ. CDR3 sequence reads: CASNWGGTNTGELFF. CDR3 DNA sequence: TGCGCCAGCAACTGGGGAGGGACGAACACCGGGGAGCTGTTTTTT.

This clone has just a few counts. The J gene is TRBJ1-2, the V gene TRBV30; a possible D gene is TRBD1 (5 bases). Trimming pared 5 bases from V and 8 bases from J, leaving 15 bases between. The CDR3 length is 12 residues. Germline CDR1 is GTSNPN and CDR2 is SVGIG (reference sequence). The chain's CDR3 is CAWGIQAGGYTF. In nucleotides, the CDR3 is TGTGCCTGGGGGATACAGGCTGGGGGCTACACCTTC. Full variable domain (rest looked up from reference TRBV30 and TRBJ1-2): SQTIHQWPATLVQPVGSPLSLECTVEGTSNPNLYWYRQAAGRGLQLLFYSVGIGQISSEVPQNLSASRPQDRQFILSSKKLLLSDSGFYLCAWGIQAGGYTFGSGTRLTVV.

This clone was counted only a few times. The chain recombines TRBV7-9 with TRBJ2-7; D not resolved. The germline V and J ends were trimmed by 0 bases and 2 bases, with 5 bases remaining between them. The germline gives CDR1 SEHNR, CDR2 FQNEAQ (reference sequence). The CDR3 sequence is 13 residues long. In nucleotides, the CDR3 is TGTGCCAGCAGCTTAGCCGTGGCCTACGAGCAGTACTTC. This codes for CASSLAVAYEQYF.

The chain employs TRBV5-1 and TRBJ2-1; 11 bases are shared with TRBD2. Looked up from germline, CDR1 is SGHRS and CDR2 is YFSETQ. The junction had 5 bases not matched to a gene; V was cut back by 4 bases and J by 5 bases. This CDR3 comprises 15 residues. The CDR3 loop is CASSPSGRTNNEQFF. The CDR3 DNA is TGCGCCAGCAGCCCTAGCGGGAGGACGAACAATGAGCAGTTCTTC.